This TCR beta chain was observed in a study of CD8+CD57+ T cells in acquired aplastic anemia. The wider study: Sorted CD4+ and CD8+ cells gave an average of approximately 3.1 ug of DNA.

The CDR3 length is 14 residues. Trimming removed 0 bases from V and 6 bases from J, with 12 bases in between. Per germline, CDR1 SGHKS and CDR2 YYEKEE (reference sequence). Patients chosen for sequencing had shown CD8+CD57+ cell expansion by flow cytometry. This clonotype was counted only a few times. Genomic DNA was employed as the template in profiling TCR beta VDJ and CDR3. In TCRdb, the reads were re-called with MiXCR into one record per CDR3 protein. Altogether around 500,000 distinct CDR3 sequences are present, around 30% being singletons, with the ten largest covering around 0.82%. This TCR came from a human donor with aplastic anemia. Sequencing was carried out using sorted CD4+, CD8+, or CD8+CD57+ T cells (not recorded which) from PBMCs. The chain joins TRBV5-5 to TRBJ1-2; TRBD1 is a possible D gene (5 bases). CDR3: CASSLVRGEDGYTF. In DNA, the CDR3 is TGTGCCAGCAGCTTGGTTAGAGGGGAGGATGGCTACACCTTC.